This T cell receptor (beta chain) was captured in a study of blood T cell repertoires in COVID-19. This clone was seen a single time. Germline loops: CDR1 SGHKS, CDR2 YYEKEE (reference sequence). CDR3 size: 16 residues. V gave up 0 bases and J gave up 5 bases; unmatched junction bases: 10. The table came from immunoSEQ multiplex PCR; TCRdb's copy has only in-frame clones and leaves some out. In the table there are some 450,000 clones, around 90% of which are singletons. The V call is TRBV5-5, the J call TRBJ2-5; 7 bases are shared with TRBD2. Sequenced material: peripheral blood. This receptor was taken from a man in his late teens or twenties with COVID-19, enrolled during active disease. CDR3 sequence reads: CASSLAPGGRRETQYF. Written as DNA, the CDR3 is TGTGCCAGCAGCTTGGCCCCTGGCGGGAGAAGGGAGACCCAGTACTTC.